This TCR beta chain was observed in a study of regulatory T cells in long-lasting Graves disease. Germline lookup yields CDR1 SGHAT and CDR2 FQNNGV. Trimming took 0 bases from V and 5 from J, leaving 5 bases between them. The CDR3 loop spans 13 amino acids. The time point is: persistent/refractory GD, antithyroid drugs over 5 years with positive TRAb. Making the TCR library involved RNA that had been extracted from PBMCs. HTBI primers from iRepertoire and Arm-PCR of CDR3 regions yielded the TCR beta libraries. Each CDR3 protein gets one entry after TCRdb re-called the multiplex PCR reads with MiXCR. The data contain roughly 700,000 distinct CDR3 sequences, around 30% of them seen just once; the ten biggest clones take up about two fifths. This clonotype was picked up many times.

The source was peripheral blood mononuclear cells (PBMCs), collected when the disease was refractory, from a patient treated with antithyroid drugs. The V and J genes are TRBV11-2 and TRBJ1-3; D unresolved. The TCR sequence derives from a female donor with Graves disease. The CDR3 sequence: CASSLDVRNTIYF. CDR3 in DNA: TGTGCCAGCAGCTTAGATGTTCGAAACACCATATATTTT.